This T cell receptor (beta chain) originates from a study of blood T cell repertoires in COVID-19. For the study at large: The United States, Italy and Spain were the sources of the acute and convalescent COVID-19 samples. PBMCs, B-cell-depleted T cells, or T cells were the source of the cDNA or gDNA that made up the material.

Authors' analysis steps: Estimated nucleated cell counts came from reference gene primer amplification. TCRdb keeps only in-frame clones here, not all; method: immunoSEQ multiplex PCR. V and J calls and clone size are those listed in that table; D and trimming were worked out from the DNA. In the table there are roughly 30,000 clones, roughly nine tenths of which are singletons. The V segment lost 3 bases and the J segment 4 bases; nucleotides outside the gene matches: 8. In germline, CDR1 is LNHDA, CDR2 SQIVND (reference sequence). The length of the CDR3 is 15 residues. Source material: peripheral blood. The TCR was taken from a man between 60 and 70 years old with acute or convalescent COVID-19. The rearrangement joins TRBV19 to TRBJ1-1; 7 bases align to TRBD1. The CDR3 nucleotides are TGTGCCAGTAGTATCCTTAGACAGGGTGGCACTGAAGCTTTCTTT. This encodes CASSILRQGGTEAFF.